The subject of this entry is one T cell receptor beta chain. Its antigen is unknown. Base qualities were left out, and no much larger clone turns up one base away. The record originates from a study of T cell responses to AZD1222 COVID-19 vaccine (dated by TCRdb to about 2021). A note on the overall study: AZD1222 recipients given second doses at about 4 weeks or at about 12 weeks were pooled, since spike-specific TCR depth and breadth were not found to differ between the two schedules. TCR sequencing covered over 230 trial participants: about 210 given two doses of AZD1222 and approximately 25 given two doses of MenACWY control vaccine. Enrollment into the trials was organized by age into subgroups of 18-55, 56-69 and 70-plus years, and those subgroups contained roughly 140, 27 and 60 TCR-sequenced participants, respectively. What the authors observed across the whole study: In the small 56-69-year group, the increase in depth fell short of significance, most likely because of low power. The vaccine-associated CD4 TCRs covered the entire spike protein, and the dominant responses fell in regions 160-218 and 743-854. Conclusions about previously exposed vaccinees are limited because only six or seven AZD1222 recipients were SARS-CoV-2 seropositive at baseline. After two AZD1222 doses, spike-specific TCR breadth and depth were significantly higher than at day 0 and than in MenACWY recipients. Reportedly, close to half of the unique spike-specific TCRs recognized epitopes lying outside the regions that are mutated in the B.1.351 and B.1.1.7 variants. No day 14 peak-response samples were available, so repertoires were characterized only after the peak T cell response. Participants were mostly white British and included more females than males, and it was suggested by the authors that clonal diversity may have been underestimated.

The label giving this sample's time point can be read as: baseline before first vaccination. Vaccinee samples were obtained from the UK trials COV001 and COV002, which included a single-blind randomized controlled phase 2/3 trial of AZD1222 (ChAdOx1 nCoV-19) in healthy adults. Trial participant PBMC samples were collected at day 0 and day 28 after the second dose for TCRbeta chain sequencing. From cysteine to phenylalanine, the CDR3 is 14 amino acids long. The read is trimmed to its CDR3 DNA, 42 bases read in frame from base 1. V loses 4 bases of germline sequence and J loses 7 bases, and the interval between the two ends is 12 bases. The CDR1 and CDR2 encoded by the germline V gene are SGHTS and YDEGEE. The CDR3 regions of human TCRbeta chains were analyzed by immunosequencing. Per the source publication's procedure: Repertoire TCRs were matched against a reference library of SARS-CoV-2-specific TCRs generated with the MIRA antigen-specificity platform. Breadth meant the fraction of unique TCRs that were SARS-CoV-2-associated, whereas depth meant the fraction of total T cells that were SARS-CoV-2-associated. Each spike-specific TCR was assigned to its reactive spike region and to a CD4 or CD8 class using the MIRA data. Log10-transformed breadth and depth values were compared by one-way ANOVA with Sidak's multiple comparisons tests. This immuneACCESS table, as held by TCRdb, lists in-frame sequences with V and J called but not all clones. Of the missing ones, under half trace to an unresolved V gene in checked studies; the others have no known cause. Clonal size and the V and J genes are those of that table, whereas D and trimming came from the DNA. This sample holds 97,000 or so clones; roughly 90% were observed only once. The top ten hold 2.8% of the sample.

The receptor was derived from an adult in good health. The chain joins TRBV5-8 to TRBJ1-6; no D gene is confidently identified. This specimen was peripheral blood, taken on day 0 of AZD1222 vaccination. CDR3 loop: CASSGGQNNSPLHF. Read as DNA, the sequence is TGTGCCAGCAGCGGAGGGCAGAACAATTCACCCCTCCACTTT.